This T cell receptor beta chain was observed in a study of cytotoxic CD8 clonotypes in ibrutinib-treated CLL. Libraries of TCR beta were made from about 2.2 micrograms of genomic DNA that came from cryopreserved PBMCs. The protocol was immunoSEQ multiplex PCR, while the TCRdb copy is restricted to in-frame clones and leaves out a portion. Of roughly 130,000 clones listed, about 80% were seen once; the top ten hold 10% to 15%. The ends were cut back, 5 bases at V and 3 bases at J, with 17 bases in the middle. There are 15 residues in the CDR3. Germline V CDR1 and CDR2: SEHNR, FQNEAQ (reference sequence).

This sample comprised PBMCs, obtained after 12 months of ibrutinib treatment. The origin of this receptor is a human donor with chronic lymphocytic leukemia. The chain has TRBV7-9 and TRBJ2-7, with D perhaps matching TRBD2 (5 bases). The CDR3 region is CASSSTNGVYYEQYF. CDR3 DNA: TGTGCCAGCAGCAGCACCAACGGGGTTTACTACGAGCAGTACTTC.